The rows below give T cell receptor beta chains drawn from one sample of a study of technical replicates of blood from a few donors. The table came from immunoSEQ multiplex PCR; TCRdb's copy has only in-frame clones and leaves some out. Altogether 98,000 or so clones are present, 95% being singletons, with the ten largest covering less than 0.25%. Sample: T cells isolated from PBMCs. The receptor set was obtained from a human donor in good health. The conserved cysteine and the conserved F or W are not part of the CDR3 here. The order of the fields is D gene, J gene, V gene, CDR3 protein. D genes are given only for firm matches.

.	TRBJ2-2	TRBV18	ASSPAEGAQTGELF
.	TRBJ1-2	TRBV27	ASSFLGVGYGYT
.	TRBJ2-2	TRBV4-2	ASSQDQRSNTGELF
.	TRBJ2-2	TRBV27	ASSLARIQGGGTGELF
.	TRBJ1-2	TRBV6-4	ASKDRDYGYT
TRBD2	TRBJ2-5	TRBV30	ALTGGRETQY
TRBD1	TRBJ2-7	TRBV27	ASSDLGGTGKDEQY
TRBD2	TRBJ2-1	TRBV11-2	ASSPQRGGYNEQF
TRBD1	TRBJ2-7	TRBV4-2	ASSQESGGATYEQY
.	TRBJ2-1	TRBV10-2	ASEKGVEQF
.	TRBJ2-5	TRBV7-8	ASSSRGARETQY
.	TRBJ2-1	TRBV11-3	ASSFDTSTYNEQF
TRBD2	TRBJ2-2	TRBV5-1	ASSAGGGGRASGELF
TRBD1	TRBJ2-7	TRBV10-3	ATGDRVSYEQY
TRBD2	TRBJ2-1	TRBV7-9	ASSLTGGEDEQF
.	TRBJ1-5	TRBV23-1	ASSHGRVSNQPQH
.	TRBJ2-2	TRBV6-5	ASSLTVQATHGELF
TRBD2	TRBJ2-7	TRBV19	ASSPSGGALSHYEQY
TRBD1	TRBJ2-1	TRBV10-2	ASSVDRVVADEQF
TRBD1	TRBJ2-2	TRBV7-9	ASSGRDRGRPGELF
TRBD2	TRBJ2-7	TRBV5-6	ASSSGTSGIGREQY
.	TRBJ2-1	TRBV27	ASSLINLASSYNEQF
TRBD2	TRBJ2-3	TRBV9	ASSTSGERTDTQY
TRBD2	TRBJ2-1	TRBV5-1	ASSTGLAGGEQF
.	TRBJ2-7	TRBV4-2	ASSQEKAYRGEQY
TRBD1	TRBJ1-1	TRBV5-1	ASSAGQGSGPNTEAF
.	TRBJ1-1	TRBV12-5	ASGLTAITEAF
TRBD1	TRBJ1-2	TRBV18	ASSPQNPGQTPYYGYT
.	TRBJ1-1	TRBV29-1	SVALGANTEAF
.	TRBJ2-7	TRBV2	ASSPRASYEQY
.	TRBJ1-6	TRBV7-9	ASSLVGQFFSSPLH
.	TRBJ1-3	TRBV29-1	SAGAGNTIY
.	TRBJ1-4	TRBV19	ASTSGSTNEKLF
.	TRBJ1-2	TRBV7-9	ASSSGGGYYGYT
TRBD1	TRBJ2-1	TRBV9	ASRPTGQGVNEQF
.	TRBJ1-2	TRBV28	ASSSPTHRVRVYGYT
TRBD1	TRBJ1-1	TRBV19	ASSSRSTGVIRTEAF
.	TRBJ2-2	TRBV5-1	ASMTASNTGELF
TRBD1	TRBJ2-7	TRBV28	ASWGQGSSYEQY
TRBD2	TRBJ2-1	TRBV7-2	ASSFTSGGSGYNEQF
TRBD1	TRBJ2-7	TRBV6-6	ASSYTQGAYEQY
.	TRBJ2-7	TRBV5-1	ASSPGGRGDEQY
TRBD1	TRBJ2-3	TRBV28	ASSLMGQRTDTQY
TRBD1	TRBJ2-7	TRBV11-2	ASSQGQGYEQY
TRBD1	TRBJ2-7	TRBV27	ASSPTPGTGGLYEQY
.	TRBJ1-4	TRBV10-3	AISGISGDEKLF
TRBD1	TRBJ2-5	TRBV11-3	ASQTGGAETQY
TRBD1	TRBJ1-2	TRBV6-5	ASSPPPDRGYGYT
TRBD1	TRBJ1-1	TRBV7-6	ASSQTGMSTEAF
.	TRBJ2-3	TRBV10-1	ASSEITSTDTQY
.	TRBJ2-7	TRBV5-1	ASSSTPSSYEQY
.	TRBJ2-1	TRBV19	ASSDLGGPYNEQF
TRBD2	TRBJ2-1	TRBV29-1	SLAGRGAHEQF
.	TRBJ1-1	TRBV7-2	ASSFDRMNTEAF
TRBD2	TRBJ2-1	TRBV28	ASSLWASGTYNEQF
.	TRBJ2-2	TRBV18	ASSPADRANTGELF
.	TRBJ2-7	TRBV5-1	ASSLGRSYEQY
TRBD2	TRBJ2-1	TRBV19	ASRLAGRPNEQF
.	TRBJ1-4	TRBV7-3	ASSLTGQANEKLF
TRBD1	TRBJ2-1	TRBV5-4	ASRGQAYNEQF